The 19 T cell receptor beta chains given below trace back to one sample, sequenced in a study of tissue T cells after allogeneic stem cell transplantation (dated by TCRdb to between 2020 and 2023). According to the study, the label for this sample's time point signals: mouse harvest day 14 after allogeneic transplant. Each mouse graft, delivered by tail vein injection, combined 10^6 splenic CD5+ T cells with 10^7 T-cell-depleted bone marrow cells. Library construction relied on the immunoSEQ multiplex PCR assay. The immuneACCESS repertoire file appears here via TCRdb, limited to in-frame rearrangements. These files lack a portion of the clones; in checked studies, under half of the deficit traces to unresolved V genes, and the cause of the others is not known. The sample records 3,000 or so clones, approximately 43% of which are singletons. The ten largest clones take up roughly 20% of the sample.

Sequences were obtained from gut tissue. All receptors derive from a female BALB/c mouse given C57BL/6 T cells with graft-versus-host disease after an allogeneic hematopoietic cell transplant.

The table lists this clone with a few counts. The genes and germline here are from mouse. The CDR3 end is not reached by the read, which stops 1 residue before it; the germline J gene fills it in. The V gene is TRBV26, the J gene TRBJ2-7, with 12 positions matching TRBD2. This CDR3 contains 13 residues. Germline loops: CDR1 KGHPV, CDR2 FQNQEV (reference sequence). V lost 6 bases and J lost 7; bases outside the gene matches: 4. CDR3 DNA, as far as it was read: TGTGCCAGCAGCAGACTGGGGGGGCGCGAACAGTAC. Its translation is CASSRLGGREQY. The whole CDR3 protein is CASSRLGGREQYF.

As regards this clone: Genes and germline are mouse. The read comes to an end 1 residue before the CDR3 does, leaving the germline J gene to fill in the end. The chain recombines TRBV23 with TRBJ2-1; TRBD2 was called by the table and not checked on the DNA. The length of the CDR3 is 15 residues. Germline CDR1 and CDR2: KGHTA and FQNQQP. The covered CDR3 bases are TGCTCCAGCAGGACTGGGGGGCGTAACTATGCTGAGCAGTTC. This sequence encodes CSSRTGGRNYAEQF. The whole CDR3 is CSSRTGGRNYAEQFF.

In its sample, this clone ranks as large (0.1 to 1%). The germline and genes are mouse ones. The sequenced part of the CDR3 DNA is TGTGCCAGCAGTCTAGACCCCTATGAACAGTAC. Its protein product is CASSLDPYEQY. The entire CDR3 sequence reads CASSLDPYEQYF. The rearrangement links TRBV26 to TRBJ2-7; D uncertain. With the read ending 1 residue before the CDR3 end, the germline J gene is used to fill in that end. There are 12 residues in the CDR3. Trimming stripped 3 bases from V and 2 bases from J, with 5 bases between. CDR1 and CDR2 (germline): KGHPV, FQNQEV (reference sequence).

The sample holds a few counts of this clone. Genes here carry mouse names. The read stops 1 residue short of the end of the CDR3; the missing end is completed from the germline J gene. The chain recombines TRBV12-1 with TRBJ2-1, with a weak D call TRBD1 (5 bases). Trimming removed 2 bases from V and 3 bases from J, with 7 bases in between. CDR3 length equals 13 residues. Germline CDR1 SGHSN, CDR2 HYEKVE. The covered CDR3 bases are TGTGCCAGCTCTCACGACAGCTATGCTGAGCAGTTC. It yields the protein CASSHDSYAEQF. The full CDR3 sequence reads CASSHDSYAEQFF.

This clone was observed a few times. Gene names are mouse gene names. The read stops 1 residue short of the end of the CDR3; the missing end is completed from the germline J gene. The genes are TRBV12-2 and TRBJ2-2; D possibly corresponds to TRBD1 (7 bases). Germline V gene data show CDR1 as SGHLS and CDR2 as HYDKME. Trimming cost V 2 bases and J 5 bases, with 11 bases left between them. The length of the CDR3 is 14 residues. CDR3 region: CASSQGAVTGQLYF. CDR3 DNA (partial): TGTGCCAGCTCTCAGGGGGCGGTTACCGGGCAGCTCTAC.

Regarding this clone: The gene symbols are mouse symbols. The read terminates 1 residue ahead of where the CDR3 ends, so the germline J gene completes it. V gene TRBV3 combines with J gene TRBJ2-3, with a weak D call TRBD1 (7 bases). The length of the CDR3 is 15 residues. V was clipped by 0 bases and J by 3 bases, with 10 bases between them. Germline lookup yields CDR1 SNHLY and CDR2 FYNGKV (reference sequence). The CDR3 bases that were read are TGTGCCAGCAGCTTAGCAGGGGGCCGGGCAGAAACGCTGTAT. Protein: CASSLAGGRAETLY. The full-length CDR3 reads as CASSLAGGRAETLYF.

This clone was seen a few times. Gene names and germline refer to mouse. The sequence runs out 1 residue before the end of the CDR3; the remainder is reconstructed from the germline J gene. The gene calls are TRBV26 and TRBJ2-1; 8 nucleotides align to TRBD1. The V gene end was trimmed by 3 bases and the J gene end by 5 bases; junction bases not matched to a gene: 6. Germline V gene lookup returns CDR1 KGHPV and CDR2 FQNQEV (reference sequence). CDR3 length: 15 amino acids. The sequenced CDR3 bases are TGTGCCAGCAGTCTCAGGCAGGGGGCGAATGCTGAGCAGTTC. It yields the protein CASSLRQGANAEQF. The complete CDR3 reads CASSLRQGANAEQFF.

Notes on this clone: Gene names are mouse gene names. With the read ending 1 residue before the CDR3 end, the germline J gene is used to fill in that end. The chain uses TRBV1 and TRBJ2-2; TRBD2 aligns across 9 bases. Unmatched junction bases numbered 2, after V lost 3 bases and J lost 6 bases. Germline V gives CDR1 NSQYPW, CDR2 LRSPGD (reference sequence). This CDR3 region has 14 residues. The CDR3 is CTCSAWGGPGQLYF. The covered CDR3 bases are TGCACCTGCAGTGCCTGGGGGGGGCCCGGGCAGCTCTAC.

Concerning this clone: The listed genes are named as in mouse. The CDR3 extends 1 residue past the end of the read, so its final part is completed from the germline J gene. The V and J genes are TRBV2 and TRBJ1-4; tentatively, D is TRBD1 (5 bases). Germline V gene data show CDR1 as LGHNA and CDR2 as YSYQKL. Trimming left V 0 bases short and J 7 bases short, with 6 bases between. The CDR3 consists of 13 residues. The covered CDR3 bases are TGTGCCAGCAGCCAAGAGGGGGGCGAAAGATTATTT. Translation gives CASSQEGGERLF. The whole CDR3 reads CASSQEGGERLFF.

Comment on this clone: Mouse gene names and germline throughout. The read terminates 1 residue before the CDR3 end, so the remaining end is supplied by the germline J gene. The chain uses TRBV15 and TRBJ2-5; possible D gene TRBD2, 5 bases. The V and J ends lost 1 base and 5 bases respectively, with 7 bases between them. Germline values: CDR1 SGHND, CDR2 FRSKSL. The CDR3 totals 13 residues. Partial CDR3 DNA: TGTGCCAGCAGTTTAGGGTGGGGAGACACCCAGTAC. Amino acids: CASSLGWGDTQY. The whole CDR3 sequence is CASSLGWGDTQYF.

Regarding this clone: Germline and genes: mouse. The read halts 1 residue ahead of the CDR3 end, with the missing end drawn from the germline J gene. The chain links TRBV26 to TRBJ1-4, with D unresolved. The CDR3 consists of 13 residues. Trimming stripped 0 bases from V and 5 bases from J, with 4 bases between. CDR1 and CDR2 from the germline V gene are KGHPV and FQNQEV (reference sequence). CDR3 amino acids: CASSLSGNERLFF. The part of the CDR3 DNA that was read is TGTGCCAGCAGTCTGTCAGGGAACGAAAGATTATTT.

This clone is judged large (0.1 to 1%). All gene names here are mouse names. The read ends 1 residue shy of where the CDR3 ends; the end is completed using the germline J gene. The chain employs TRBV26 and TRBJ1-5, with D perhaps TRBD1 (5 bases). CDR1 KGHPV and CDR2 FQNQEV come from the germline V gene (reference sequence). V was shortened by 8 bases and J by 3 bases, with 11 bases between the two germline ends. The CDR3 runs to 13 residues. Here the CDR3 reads CASLPGLNQAPLF. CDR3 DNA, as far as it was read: TGTGCCAGCCTTCCGGGACTCAACCAGGCTCCGCTT.

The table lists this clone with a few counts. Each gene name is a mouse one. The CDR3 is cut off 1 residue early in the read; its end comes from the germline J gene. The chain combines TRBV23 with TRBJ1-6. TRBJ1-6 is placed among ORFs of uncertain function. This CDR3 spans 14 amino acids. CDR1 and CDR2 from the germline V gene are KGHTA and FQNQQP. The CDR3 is CSSSRSGYNSPLYF. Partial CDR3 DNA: TGCTCCAGCAGTCGCTCCGGTTATAATTCGCCCCTCTAC.

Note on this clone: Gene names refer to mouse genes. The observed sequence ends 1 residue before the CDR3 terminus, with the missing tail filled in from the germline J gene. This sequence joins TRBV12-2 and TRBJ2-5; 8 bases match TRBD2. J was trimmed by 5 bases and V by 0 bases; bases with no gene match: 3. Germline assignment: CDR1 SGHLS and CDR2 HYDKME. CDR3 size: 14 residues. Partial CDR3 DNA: TGTGCCAGCTCTCTCGGGGGGGCGCGAGACACCCAGTAC. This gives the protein CASSLGGARDTQY. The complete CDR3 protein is CASSLGGARDTQYF.

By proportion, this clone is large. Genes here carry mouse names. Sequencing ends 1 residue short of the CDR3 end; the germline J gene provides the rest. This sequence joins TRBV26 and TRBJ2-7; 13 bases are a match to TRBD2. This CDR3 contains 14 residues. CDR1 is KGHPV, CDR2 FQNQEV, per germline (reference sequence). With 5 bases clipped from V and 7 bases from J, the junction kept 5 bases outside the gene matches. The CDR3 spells CASSKGTGGEEQYF. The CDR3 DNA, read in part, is TGTGCCAGCAGTAAAGGGACTGGGGGGGAGGAACAGTAC.

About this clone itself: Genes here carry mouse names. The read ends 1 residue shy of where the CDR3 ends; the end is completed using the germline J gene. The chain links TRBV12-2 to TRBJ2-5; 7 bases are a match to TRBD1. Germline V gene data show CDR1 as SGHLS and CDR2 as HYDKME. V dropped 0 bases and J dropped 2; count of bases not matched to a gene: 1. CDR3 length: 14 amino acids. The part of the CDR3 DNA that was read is TGTGCCAGCTCTCTCGACAGGGCCCAAGACACCCAGTAC. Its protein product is CASSLDRAQDTQY. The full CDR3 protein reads CASSLDRAQDTQYF.

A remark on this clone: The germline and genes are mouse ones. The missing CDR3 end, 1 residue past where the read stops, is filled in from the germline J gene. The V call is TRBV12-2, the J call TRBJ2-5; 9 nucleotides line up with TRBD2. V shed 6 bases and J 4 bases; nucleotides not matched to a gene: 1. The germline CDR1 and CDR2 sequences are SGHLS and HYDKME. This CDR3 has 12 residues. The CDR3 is CASRLGEDTQYF. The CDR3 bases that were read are TGTGCCAGCAGACTGGGGGAAGACACCCAGTAC.

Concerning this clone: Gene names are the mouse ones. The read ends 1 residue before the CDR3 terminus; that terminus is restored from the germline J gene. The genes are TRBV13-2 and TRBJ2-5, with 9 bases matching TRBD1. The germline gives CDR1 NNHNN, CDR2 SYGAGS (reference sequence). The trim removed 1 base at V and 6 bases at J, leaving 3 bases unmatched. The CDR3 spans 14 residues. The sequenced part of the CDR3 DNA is TGTGCCAGCGGTGATAGGGACAGGGTGGACACCCAGTAC. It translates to CASGDRDRVDTQY. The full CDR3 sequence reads CASGDRDRVDTQYF.

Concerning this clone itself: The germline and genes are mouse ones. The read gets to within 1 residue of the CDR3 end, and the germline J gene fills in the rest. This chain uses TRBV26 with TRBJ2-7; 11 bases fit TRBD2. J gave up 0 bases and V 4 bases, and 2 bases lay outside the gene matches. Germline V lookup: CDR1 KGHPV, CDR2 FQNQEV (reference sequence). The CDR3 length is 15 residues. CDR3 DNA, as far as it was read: TGTGCCAGCAGTCGGACTGGGGGGCACTCCTATGAACAGTAC. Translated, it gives CASSRTGGHSYEQY. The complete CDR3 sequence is CASSRTGGHSYEQYF.